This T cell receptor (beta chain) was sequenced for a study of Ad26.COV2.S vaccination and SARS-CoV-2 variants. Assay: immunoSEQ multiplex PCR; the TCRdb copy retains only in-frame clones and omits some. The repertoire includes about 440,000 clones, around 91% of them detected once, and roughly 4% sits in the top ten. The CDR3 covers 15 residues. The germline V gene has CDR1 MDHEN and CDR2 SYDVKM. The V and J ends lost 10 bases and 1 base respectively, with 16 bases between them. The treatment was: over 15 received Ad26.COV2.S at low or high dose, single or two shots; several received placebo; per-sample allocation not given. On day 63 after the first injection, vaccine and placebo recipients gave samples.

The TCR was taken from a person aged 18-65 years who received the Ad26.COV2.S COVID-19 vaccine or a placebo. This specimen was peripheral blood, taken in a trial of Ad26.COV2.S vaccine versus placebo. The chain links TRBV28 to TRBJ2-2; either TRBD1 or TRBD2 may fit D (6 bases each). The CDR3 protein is CAIPKAGQNTGELFF. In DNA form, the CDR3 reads TGTGCCATCCCGAAGGCGGGACAGAACACCGGGGAGCTGTTTTTT.